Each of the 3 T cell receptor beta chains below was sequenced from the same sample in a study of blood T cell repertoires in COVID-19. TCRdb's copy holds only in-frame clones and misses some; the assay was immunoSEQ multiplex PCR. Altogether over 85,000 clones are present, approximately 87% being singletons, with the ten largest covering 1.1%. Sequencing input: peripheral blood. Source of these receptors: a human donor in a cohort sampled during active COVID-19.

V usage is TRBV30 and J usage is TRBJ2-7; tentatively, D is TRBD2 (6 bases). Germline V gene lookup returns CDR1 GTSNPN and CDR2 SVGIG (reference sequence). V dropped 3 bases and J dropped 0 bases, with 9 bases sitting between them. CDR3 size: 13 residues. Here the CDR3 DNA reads TGTGCCTGGAGGGAGGGGAGCTCCTACGAGCAGTACTTC. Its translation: CAWREGSSYEQYF.

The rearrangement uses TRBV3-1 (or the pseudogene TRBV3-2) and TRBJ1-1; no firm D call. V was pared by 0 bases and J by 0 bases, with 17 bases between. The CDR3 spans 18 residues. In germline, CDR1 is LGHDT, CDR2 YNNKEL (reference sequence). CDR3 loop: CASSQDLRGPIMNTEAFF. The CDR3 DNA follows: TGTGCCAGCAGCCAAGATCTGAGAGGGCCAATAATGAACACTGAAGCTTTCTTT.

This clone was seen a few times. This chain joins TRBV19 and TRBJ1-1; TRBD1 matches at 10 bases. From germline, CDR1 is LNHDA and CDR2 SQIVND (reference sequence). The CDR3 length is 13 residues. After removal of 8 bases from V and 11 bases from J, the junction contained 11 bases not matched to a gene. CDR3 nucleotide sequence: TGTGCCAGTTGGGACAGGGGAGGAATGAGGGCTTTCTTT. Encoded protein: CASWDRGGMRAFF.